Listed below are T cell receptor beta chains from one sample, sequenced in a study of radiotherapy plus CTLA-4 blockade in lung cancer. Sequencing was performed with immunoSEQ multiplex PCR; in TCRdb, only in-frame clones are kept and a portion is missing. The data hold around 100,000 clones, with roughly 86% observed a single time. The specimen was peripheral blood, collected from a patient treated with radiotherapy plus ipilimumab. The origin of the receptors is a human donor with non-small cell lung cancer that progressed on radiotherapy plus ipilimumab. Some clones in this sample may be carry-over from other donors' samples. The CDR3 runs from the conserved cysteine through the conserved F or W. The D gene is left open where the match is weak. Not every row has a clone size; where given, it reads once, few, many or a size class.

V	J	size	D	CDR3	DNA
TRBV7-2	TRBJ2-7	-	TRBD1	CASSHATGTGEQYF	TGTGCCAGCAGCCATGCGACAGGGACGGGGGAGCAGTACTTC
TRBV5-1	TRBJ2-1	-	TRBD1	CASSLGGGTGVRFF	TGCGCCAGCAGCTTGGGGGGCGGGACAGGGGTGCGGTTCTTC
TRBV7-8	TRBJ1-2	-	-	CASSLNPSSYGYTF	TGTGCCAGCAGCCTAAATCCCTCATCGTATGGCTACACCTTC
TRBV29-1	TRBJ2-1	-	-	CSVEDHLINEQFF	TGCAGCGTTGAAGATCACCTCATCAATGAGCAGTTCTTC
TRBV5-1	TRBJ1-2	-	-	CASSLRSGPYTF	TGCGCCAGCAGCTTGCGGTCGGGACCCTACACCTTC
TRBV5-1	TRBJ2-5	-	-	CASSLGTDFEETQYF	TGCGCCAGCAGCTTGGGGACGGACTTTGAGGAGACCCAGTACTTC
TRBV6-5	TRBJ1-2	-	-	CASSYRQEGFYGYTF	TGTGCCAGCAGTTACAGGCAGGAAGGATTCTATGGCTACACCTTC
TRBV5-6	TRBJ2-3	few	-	CASSLGVSGTDTQYF	TGTGCCAGCAGCTTGGGGGTATCGGGCACAGATACGCAGTATTTT
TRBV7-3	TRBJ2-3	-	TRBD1	CASSQGQSTDTQYF	TGTGCCAGCAGCCAGGGACAGAGCACAGATACGCAGTATTTT
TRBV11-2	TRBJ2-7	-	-	CASSLATGTYEQYF	TGTGCCAGCAGCTTAGCCACAGGCACCTACGAGCAGTACTTC
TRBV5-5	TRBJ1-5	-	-	CASSSHVVNQPQHF	TGTGCCAGCAGCTCGCACGTTGTGAATCAGCCCCAGCATTTT
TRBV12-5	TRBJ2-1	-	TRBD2	CASGPVAGPFDEQFF	TGTGCTAGTGGTCCCGTAGCGGGGCCCTTTGATGAGCAGTTCTTC
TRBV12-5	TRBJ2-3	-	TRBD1	CASGLGQGASDTQYF	TGTGCTAGTGGTTTGGGACAGGGTGCCTCAGATACGCAGTATTTT
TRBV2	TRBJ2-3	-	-	CASSLLARADTQYF	TGTGCCAGCAGTTTGTTAGCGAGGGCAGATACGCAGTATTTT
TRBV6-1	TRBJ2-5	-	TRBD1	CASSETGKVWETQYF	TGTGCCAGCAGTGAGACAGGGAAAGTATGGGAGACCCAGTACTTC
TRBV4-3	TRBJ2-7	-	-	CASSQAYYIDSAYEQYF	TGCGCCAGCAGCCAAGCCTACTACATTGACAGCGCCTACGAGCAGTACTTC
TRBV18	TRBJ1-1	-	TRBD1	CASSSTGVPEAFF	TGTGCCAGCTCATCCACAGGGGTCCCTGAAGCTTTCTTT
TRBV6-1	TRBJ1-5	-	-	CASSPLEDQPQHF	TGTGCCAGCAGTCCTCTTGAGGATCAGCCCCAGCATTTT
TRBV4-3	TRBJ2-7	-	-	CASSQDIRYEQYF	TGCGCCAGCAGCCAAGATATCCGCTACGAGCAGTACTTC
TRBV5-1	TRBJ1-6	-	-	CASSLPATTNSPLHF	TGCGCCAGCAGCTTACCTGCGACGACCAATTCACCCCTCCACTTT
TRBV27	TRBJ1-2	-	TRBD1	CASKRDRGPCFRGYTF	TGTGCCAGCAAAAGGGACAGGGGGCCTTGCTTTCGGGGCTACACCTTC
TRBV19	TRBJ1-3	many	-	CASTRPTSGNTIYF	TGTGCCAGTACACGGCCCACCTCTGGAAACACCATATATTTT
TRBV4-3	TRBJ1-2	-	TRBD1	CASSQDLRTGGAYGYTF	TGCGCCAGCAGCCAAGATCTGAGGACAGGGGGGGCCTATGGCTACACCTTC
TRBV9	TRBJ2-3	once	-	CASSVGHEDTQYF	TGTGCCAGCAGCGTCGGACACGAGGATACGCAGTATTTT
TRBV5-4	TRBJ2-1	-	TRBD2	CASSTGTSGDEQFF	TGTGCCAGCAGTACCGGGACTAGCGGGGATGAGCAGTTCTTC
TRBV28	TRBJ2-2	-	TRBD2	CASSLGGRGNTGELFF	TGTGCCAGCAGCCTTGGGGGGAGGGGTAACACCGGGGAGCTGTTTTTT
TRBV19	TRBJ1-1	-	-	CASKRQLTNTEAFF	TGTGCCAGTAAACGACAGTTAACGAACACTGAAGCTTTCTTT
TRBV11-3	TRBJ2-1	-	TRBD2	CASSASGAEQFF	TGTGCCAGCAGCGCTAGCGGGGCGGAGCAGTTCTTC
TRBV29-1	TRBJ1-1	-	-	CSVESPTGSAEAFF	TGCAGCGTTGAATCCCCCACAGGGAGTGCTGAAGCTTTCTTT
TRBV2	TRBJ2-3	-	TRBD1	CASAGTGGTDTQYF	TGTGCCAGCGCCGGGACAGGGGGGACAGATACGCAGTATTTT
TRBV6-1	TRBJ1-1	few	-	CASSDGGGWTEAFF	TGTGCCAGCAGTGATGGCGGGGGATGGACTGAAGCTTTCTTT
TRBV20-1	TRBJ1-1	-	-	CSARVGTEAFF	TGCAGTGCTAGAGTTGGGACTGAAGCTTTCTTT
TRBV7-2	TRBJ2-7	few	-	CASSSTEFYEQYF	TGTGCCAGCAGCTCGACAGAGTTCTACGAGCAGTACTTC
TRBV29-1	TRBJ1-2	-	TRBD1	CSVSRDREYGYTF	TGCAGCGTTAGCCGGGACAGGGAATATGGCTACACCTTC
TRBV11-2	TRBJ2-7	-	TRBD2	CASSSRGGIRSERVYEQYF	TGTGCCAGCAGCTCCCGGGGGGGAATAAGAAGCGAGAGGGTCTACGAGCAGTACTTC
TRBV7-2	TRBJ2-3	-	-	CASSLSLRGSSTDTQYF	TGTGCCAGCAGCTTAAGTCTGAGGGGCTCATCCACAGATACGCAGTATTTT
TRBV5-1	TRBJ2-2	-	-	CASSLGPDTGELFF	TGCGCCAGCAGCTTGGGTCCTGACACCGGGGAGCTGTTTTTT
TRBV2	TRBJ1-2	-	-	CASSALREGNYGYTF	TGTGCCAGCAGTGCGTTGAGGGAGGGTAACTATGGCTACACCTTC
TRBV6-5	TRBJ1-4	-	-	CASRDNNEKLFF	TGTGCCAGCAGAGACAATAATGAAAAACTGTTTTTT
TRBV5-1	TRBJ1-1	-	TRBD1	CASSLVDRTAGSYTEAFF	TGCGCCAGCAGCTTGGTGGACAGGACCGCGGGTTCCTACACTGAAGCTTTCTTT
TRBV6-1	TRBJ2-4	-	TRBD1	CASSVGTAPKNIQYF	TGTGCCAGCAGTGTAGGGACAGCTCCCAAAAACATTCAGTACTTC
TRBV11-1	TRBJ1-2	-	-	CASSLAGRPYGYTF	TGTGCCAGCAGCCTCGCGGGACGGCCCTATGGCTACACCTTC
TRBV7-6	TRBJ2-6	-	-	CASSSRPLGPGANVLTF	TGTGCCAGCAGCTCCCGACCCCTCGGTCCTGGGGCCAACGTCCTGACTTTC
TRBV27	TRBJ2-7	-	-	CASSLAGPSYEQYF	TGTGCCAGCAGTTTAGCGGGACCCTCCTACGAGCAGTACTTC
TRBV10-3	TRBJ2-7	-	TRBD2	CATGAGVEQYF	TGTGCCACCGGCGCGGGGGTTGAGCAGTACTTC
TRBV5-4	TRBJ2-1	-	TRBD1	CASSTGTGVYNEQFF	TGTGCCAGCAGTACCGGGACAGGTGTCTACAATGAGCAGTTCTTC